Presented here are 18 T cell receptor beta chains from one specimen sequenced in a study of radiation and T cells in renal cell carcinoma. Time point noted: blood 4 weeks post-SBRT, at nephrectomy. Treatment noted: 15 Gy SBRT to primary tumor, nephrectomy 4 weeks later. TCRdb keeps only in-frame clones here, not all; method: immunoSEQ multiplex PCR. The data show tens of thousands of clones, about 84% seen once. The specimen was blood, collected from a patient whose treatment included radiotherapy and nephrectomy. These receptors were obtained from a man aged 55 to 70 with renal cell carcinoma.

The gene calls are TRBV10-3 and TRBJ1-1; no clear D. Germline assignment: CDR1 ENHRY and CDR2 SYGVKD. The CDR3 spans 11 residues. V was clipped by 8 bases and J by 0 bases, with 4 bases between them. The DNA of the CDR3 is TGTGCCATCGTCGTGAACACTGAAGCTTTCTTT. Residues: CAIVVNTEAFF.

This clone appeared a single time. The chain links TRBV18 to TRBJ1-1; D is unresolved. The CDR3 runs to 17 residues. V lost 4 bases and J lost 3, with 21 bases in between. The germline CDR1 and CDR2 sequences are KGHSH and LQKENI. The CDR3 bases are TGTGCCAGCTCACAGATATTGTCGGCAGCCGCCGACACTGAAGCTTTCTTT. Translated, it gives CASSQILSAAADTEAFF.

V gene TRBV5-1 combines with J gene TRBJ2-7, with 7 bases matching TRBD1. The CDR3 runs to 15 residues. V lost 5 bases to trimming and J lost 3 bases; unmatched junction nucleotides: 11. Per the germline V gene, CDR1 is SGHRS and CDR2 is YFSETQ. CDR3 amino acids: CASRLGTVLDYEQYF. The CDR3 coding sequence is TGCGCCAGCAGGCTTGGGACAGTCCTCGACTACGAGCAGTACTTC.

Comment on this clone: The junction differs from germline at one of its ends, possibly a read error. The V gene is TRBV18, the J gene TRBJ2-7, with 10 bases fitting TRBD1. CDR3 length equals 15 residues. Germline V gene sequence: CDR1 KGHSH, CDR2 LQKENI. CDR3 bases: TGTGCCAGCTCACCTGCGGGACAGGGGTCCTTCGAGCAGTACTTC. It is translated as CASSPAGQGSFEQYF.

The chain couples TRBV30 to TRBJ2-7; TRBD2 aligns across 9 bases. Germline assignment: CDR1 GTSNPN and CDR2 SVGIG (reference sequence). This CDR3 is built from 13 residues. V gave up 3 bases and J gave up 2 bases; unmatched junction bases: 2. CDR3 DNA sequence: TGTGCCTGGAGCGGGACTAGCACCTACGAGCAGTACTTC. It translates to CAWSGTSTYEQYF.

V usage is TRBV6-1 and J usage is TRBJ2-1, with TRBD1 matching over 10 bases. Germline values: CDR1 MNHNS, CDR2 SASEGT. Trimming cost V 6 bases and J 6 bases; bases outside gene matches: 5. The CDR3 is made up of 14 amino acids. CDR3 coding DNA: TGTGCCAGCAGAACCGGACAGGGGGGCAATGAGCAGTTCTTC. Protein sequence: CASRTGQGGNEQFF.

V usage is TRBV30 and J usage is TRBJ1-3; the match to TRBD1 covers 7 bases. The ends lost 5 bases at V and 0 bases at J; junction bases unmatched: 10. The CDR3 has 16 amino acids. CDR1 and CDR2 (germline): GTSNPN, SVGIG (reference sequence). In DNA, the CDR3 is TGTGCCTGGTCTAAGGGACAGAGGAGCTCTGGAAACACCATATATTTT. This codes for CAWSKGQRSSGNTIYF. Filled out from reference TRBV30 and TRBJ1-3, the complete variable domain reads SQTIHQWPATLVQPVGSPLSLECTVEGTSNPNLYWYRQAAGRGLQLLFYSVGIGQISSEVPQNLSASRPQDRQFILSSKKLLLSDSGFYLCAWSKGQRSSGNTIYFGEGSWLTVV.

In this sample, this clone is medium-sized. J is TRBJ1-1 and V is TRBV10-3; D unresolved. The V end was cut by 10 bases, the J end by 0 bases, with 18 bases between. From germline, CDR1 is ENHRY and CDR2 SYGVKD. CDR3 length equals 15 residues. The chain's CDR3 is CASQEPPALNTEAFF. The CDR3, as DNA: TGTGCCAGCCAAGAGCCCCCGGCCTTGAACACTGAAGCTTTCTTT.

For the CDR3, the DNA is TGTGCCAGCCTCTTGGAGGACTATGGCTACACCTTC. As protein: CASLLEDYGYTF. This chain connects TRBV18 to TRBJ1-2, with unresolved D. Germline-derived CDR1 and CDR2 are KGHSH and LQKENI. V was pared by 8 bases and J by 3 bases, with 10 bases between. The CDR3 is 12 amino acids.

The V and J genes are TRBV5-1 and TRBJ1-2; 10 nucleotides line up with TRBD1. The J segment lost 4 bases and the V segment lost 3 bases, leaving 6 bases of the junction unmatched. The CDR3 totals 15 residues. CDR1 and CDR2 (germline): SGHRS, YFSETQ. The CDR3 DNA is TGCGCCAGCAGCTCCACCAGACAGGGGGCCTATGGCTACACCTTC. Protein product: CASSSTRQGAYGYTF.

This chain connects TRBV7-9 to TRBJ1-1, with D uncertain. Trimming stripped 5 bases from V and 2 bases from J, with 15 bases between. This CDR3 spans 15 amino acids. Germline V gene sequence: CDR1 SEHNR, CDR2 FQNEAQ (reference sequence). CDR3 in amino acids: CASSARAHGNTEAFF. The CDR3 DNA sequence: TGTGCCAGCAGCGCAAGGGCACACGGAAACACTGAAGCTTTCTTT.

This sequence joins TRBV7-3 and TRBJ1-1; TRBD1 agrees at 7 bases. The CDR3 runs 14 residues. After removal of 4 bases from V and 4 bases from J, the junction contained 6 bases not matched to a gene. Germline V gene lookup returns CDR1 SGHTA and CDR2 FQGTGA. The CDR3 protein is CASSSQGWTTEAFF. The CDR3 DNA follows: TGTGCCAGCAGCTCACAGGGGTGGACCACTGAAGCTTTCTTT.

The chain uses TRBV7-8 and TRBJ2-1; D unresolved. CDR1 SGHVS and CDR2 FQNEAQ come from the germline V gene. V lost 8 bases and J 1 base, leaving 12 bases between the germline ends. The CDR3 totals 14 residues. The CDR3 here is CASGTRLSYNEQFF. DNA for the CDR3: TGTGCCAGCGGTACCCGTCTATCCTACAATGAGCAGTTCTTC. The variable domain in full, completed from reference TRBV7-8 and TRBJ2-1, reads GAGVSQSPRYKVAKRGQDVALRCDPISGHVSLFWYQQALGQGPEFLTYFQNEAQLDKSGLPSDRFFAERPEGSVSTLKIQRTQQEDSAVYLCASGTRLSYNEQFFGPGTRLTVL.

About this clone itself: Mismatch with germline at one junction end may stem from a read error. The chain combines TRBV5-1 with TRBJ2-3; 10 bases are a match to TRBD2. CDR1 and CDR2 (germline): SGHRS, YFSETQ. CDR3 length equals 17 residues. In DNA form, the CDR3 reads TGCGCCAGCAGCTTGGTAAAGGTAGCGGGAGGCACAGGTACGCAGTATTTT. Its translation: CASSLVKVAGGTGTQYF.

This clone was seen only once. The rearrangement links TRBV9 to TRBJ2-5; 9 nucleotides align to TRBD1. TRBJ2-7 explains the end of the DNA better; the J call may be wrong. The length of the CDR3 is 15 residues. CDR1 SGDLS and CDR2 YYNGEE come from the germline V gene. The CDR3 here is CASSVGQGKAYEQYF. DNA of the CDR3: TGTGCCAGCAGCGTGGGACAGGGTAAGGCCTACGAGCAGTACTTC.

J is TRBJ2-4 and V is TRBV5-1, with D perhaps matching TRBD2 (5 bases). There are 17 residues in the CDR3. V was shortened by 2 bases and J by 0 bases, with 15 bases between the two germline ends. The germline CDR1 and CDR2 sequences are SGHRS and YFSETQ. This CDR3 is CASSLFVAGLAKNIQYF. In DNA, the CDR3 is TGCGCCAGCAGCTTATTCGTCGCCGGACTAGCCAAAAACATTCAGTACTTC. The full variable domain, its missing parts supplied by reference TRBV5-1 and TRBJ2-4, is KAGVTQTPRYLIKTRGQQVTLSCSPISGHRSVSWYQQTPGQGLQFLFEYFSETQRNKGNFPGRFSGRQFSNSRSEMNVSTLELGDSALYLCASSLFVAGLAKNIQYFGAGTRLSVL.

This clone came up once. J is TRBJ2-7 and V is TRBV6-6; TRBD1 aligns across 10 bases. The CDR3 contains 15 residues. Per the germline V gene, CDR1 is MNHNY and CDR2 is SVGAGI (reference sequence). The junction had 4 bases not matched to a gene; V was cut back by 2 bases and J by 3 bases. Written as DNA, the CDR3 is TGTGCCAGCAGTTACCGGGGACAGGGGCGCTACGAGCAGTACTTC. It specifies CASSYRGQGRYEQYF.

CDR3 DNA sequence: TGTGCCAGCAGTGAGGCCCCAGGGATCTATGGCTACACCTTC. Translated, it gives CASSEAPGIYGYTF. The chain employs TRBV6-1 and TRBJ1-2; TRBD1 is a possible D gene (5 bases). V lost 3 bases and J 4 bases, leaving 12 bases between the germline ends. Germline V lookup: CDR1 MNHNS, CDR2 SASEGT. This CDR3 spans 14 amino acids.